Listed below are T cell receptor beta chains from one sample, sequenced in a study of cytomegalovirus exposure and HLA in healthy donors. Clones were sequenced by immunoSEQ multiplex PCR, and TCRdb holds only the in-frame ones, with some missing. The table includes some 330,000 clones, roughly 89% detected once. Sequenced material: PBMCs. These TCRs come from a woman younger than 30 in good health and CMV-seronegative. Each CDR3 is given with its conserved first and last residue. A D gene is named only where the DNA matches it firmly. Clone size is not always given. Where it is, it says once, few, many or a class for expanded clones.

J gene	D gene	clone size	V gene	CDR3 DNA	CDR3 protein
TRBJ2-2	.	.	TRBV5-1	TGCGCCAGCAGCTATCCACGGGACACCGGGGAGCTGTTTTTT	CASSYPRDTGELFF
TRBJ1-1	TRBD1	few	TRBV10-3	TGTGCCATCAAAGGGACAGGGGACACTGAAGCTTTCTTT	CAIKGTGDTEAFF
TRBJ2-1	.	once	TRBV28	TGTGCCAGCAGTTTGGGGGGAGTTTCCTACAATGAGCAGTTCTTC	CASSLGGVSYNEQFF
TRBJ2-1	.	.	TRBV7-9	TGTGCCAGCAGCTTCCGGCAGGGCCGGAATGAGCAGTTCTTC	CASSFRQGRNEQFF
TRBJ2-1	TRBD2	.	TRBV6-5	TGTGCCAGCAGAAAGGGACTAGCGGGACTCAATGAGCAGTTCTTC	CASRKGLAGLNEQFF
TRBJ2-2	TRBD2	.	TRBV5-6	TGTGCCAGCAGCTTGGCTCTAGCGGGAGGGTCGGGGGAGCTGTTTTTT	CASSLALAGGSGELFF
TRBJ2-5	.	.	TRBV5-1	TGCGCCAGCAGCTCAGGGGTGGGCCAAGAGACCCAGTACTTC	CASSSGVGQETQYF
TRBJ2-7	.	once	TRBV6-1	TGTGCCAGCAGTGAGACACGGCCGCTCCCCGAGCAGTACTTC	CASSETRPLPEQYF
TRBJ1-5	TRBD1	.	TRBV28	TGTGCCAGCAGTTTCTCACAGGGGGCCAATCAGCCCCAGCATTTT	CASSFSQGANQPQHF
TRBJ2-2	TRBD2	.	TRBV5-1	TGCGCCAGCAGCTTGGGAGACGGGAGGACGAACACCGGGGAGCTGTTTTTT	CASSLGDGRTNTGELFF
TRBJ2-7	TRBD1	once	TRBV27	TGTGCCAGCAGCCCACCGGGACAGGGGACGAACGAGCAGTACTTC	CASSPPGQGTNEQYF
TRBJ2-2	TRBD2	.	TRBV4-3	TGCGCCAGCAGCCACGGACTAGCGGGAATGGGGACCGGGGAGCTGTTTTTT	CASSHGLAGMGTGELFF
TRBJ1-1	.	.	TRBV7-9	TGTGCCAGCAGCCGAGCCCCCGAAGCTTTCTTT	CASSRAPEAFF
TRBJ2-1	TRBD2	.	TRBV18	TGTGCCAGCGAACCAGGACTAGCGGGAGTCAATGAGCAGTTCTTC	CASEPGLAGVNEQFF
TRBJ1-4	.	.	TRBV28	TGTGCCAGCAGCCTTCTGGGGCTTGAAAAACTGTTTTTT	CASSLLGLEKLFF
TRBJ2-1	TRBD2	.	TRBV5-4	TGTGCCACCGACGGGGGGGGTGGTTACAATGAGCAGTTCTTC	CATDGGGGYNEQFF
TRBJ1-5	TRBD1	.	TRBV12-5	TGTGCTAGTGGCCAGGGGGCCCAGCCCCAGCATTTT	CASGQGAQPQHF
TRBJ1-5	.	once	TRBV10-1	TGCGCCAGCAGTCTAGACGGTAGTCAGCCCCAGCATTTT	CASSLDGSQPQHF
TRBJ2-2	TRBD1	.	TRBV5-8	TGTGCCAGCAGCTTACCCGACAGGGAGAGCACCGGGGAGCTGTTTTTT	CASSLPDRESTGELFF
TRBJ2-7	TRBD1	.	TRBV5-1	TGCGCCAGCAGCTTGGACGGGACAGCGACCCTCTACGAGCAGTACTTC	CASSLDGTATLYEQYF
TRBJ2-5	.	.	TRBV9	TGTGCCAGCAGCCCACAACAGGGTTGGGGACAAGAGACCCAGTACTTC	CASSPQQGWGQETQYF
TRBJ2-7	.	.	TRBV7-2	TGTGCCAGCAGCTTATCCGGAGCAGGGCACTACGAGCAGTACTTC	CASSLSGAGHYEQYF
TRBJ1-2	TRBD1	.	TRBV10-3	TGTGCCACGTCCGGGACAGGGTACGGCTACACCTTC	CATSGTGYGYTF
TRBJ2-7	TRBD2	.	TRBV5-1	TGCGCCAGCAGCTTGATTGGTAGCGGGAGAAATAGGTACGAGCAGTACTTC	CASSLIGSGRNRYEQYF
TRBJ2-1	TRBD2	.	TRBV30	TGTGCCTGGAGCCTAGGGGCGGGAGGGGGCAATGAGCAGTTCTTC	CAWSLGAGGGNEQFF